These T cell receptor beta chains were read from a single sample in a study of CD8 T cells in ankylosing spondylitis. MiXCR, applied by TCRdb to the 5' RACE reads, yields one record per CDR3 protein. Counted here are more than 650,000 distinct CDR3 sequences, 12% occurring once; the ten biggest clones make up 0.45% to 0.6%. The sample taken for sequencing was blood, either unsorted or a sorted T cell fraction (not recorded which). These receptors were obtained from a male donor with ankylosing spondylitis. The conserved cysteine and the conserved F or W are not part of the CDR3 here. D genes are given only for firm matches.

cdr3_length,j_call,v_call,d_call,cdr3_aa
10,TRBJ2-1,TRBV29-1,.,CGRGTYNEQF
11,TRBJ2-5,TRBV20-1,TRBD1,SAPGQNQETQY
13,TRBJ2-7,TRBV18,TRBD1,ASSPSRDSHYEQY
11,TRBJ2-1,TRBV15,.,ATRETAYNEQF
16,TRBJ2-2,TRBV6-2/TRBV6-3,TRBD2,ASSRRTSGYTNTGELF
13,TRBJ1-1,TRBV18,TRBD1,ASSTGTGLNTEAF
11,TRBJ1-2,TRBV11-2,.,ASSMTPNYGYT
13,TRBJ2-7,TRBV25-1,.,ASSEKVSPTYEQY
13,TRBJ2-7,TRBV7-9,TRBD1,ASSLRDSHVREQY
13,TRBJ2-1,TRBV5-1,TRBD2,ASSPSGNEFDEQF
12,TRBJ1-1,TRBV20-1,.,SATPGYLNTEAF
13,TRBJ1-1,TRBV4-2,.,ASSHGDGLNTEAF